A single T cell receptor beta chain is shown here with its context. The sample belongs to a study of blood T cell repertoires in COVID-19. About the study: Sites in the United States, Italy and Spain provided acute and convalescent COVID-19 samples. T cells, B-cell-depleted T cells, or PBMCs provided the cDNA or gDNA that served as material.

In the source study's methods: Amplification with reference gene primers provided the estimates of nucleated cell counts. Sequencing was performed with immunoSEQ multiplex PCR; in TCRdb, only in-frame clones are kept and a portion is missing. V, J and clone size derive from that table, while D and trimming were established from the DNA sequence. The table records 95,000 to 100,000 clones, roughly 92% of them present only once. CDR3 length: 13 residues. Germline V CDR1 and CDR2: SGHTA, FQGNSA. Trimming stripped 2 bases from V and 9 bases from J, with 11 bases between. Sequences were obtained from peripheral blood. The TCR comes from a man in his forties or fifties with active COVID-19. The genes are TRBV7-2 and TRBJ2-1; TRBD1 might be the D (5 bases). The CDR3 DNA reads as TGTGCCAGCAGCTTAAGACAGTCTAGTGAGCAGTTCTTC. It yields the protein CASSLRQSSEQFF.